The 28 T cell receptor beta chains below come from one sample, sequenced in a study of identical twins. TCRdb reprocessed the 5' RACE reads via MiXCR and lists one record per CDR3 protein. The repertoire holds approximately 590,000 distinct CDR3 sequences, with 9.6% as singletons. The data also belong to a second study, concerning yellow fever vaccine responses in identical twins.

Input material: PBMCs. All receptors come from a young woman in good health.

The chain carries TRBV20-1 and TRBJ2-3, with D uncertain. V lost 0 bases and J 4 bases, leaving 11 bases between the germline ends. Germline V gives CDR1 DFQATT, CDR2 SNEGSKA (reference sequence). CDR3 size: 14 residues. The CDR3 coding sequence is TGCAGTGCTAGAGACGTTAGAGAACCAGATACGCAGTATTTT. Translation: CSARDVREPDTQYF.

V is TRBV13 and J is TRBJ2-5; no reliable D call. The CDR3 sequence is 13 residues long. V lost 1 base and J 5 bases, leaving 8 bases between the germline ends. The germline V gene encodes CDR1 PRHDT and CDR2 FYEKMQ (reference sequence). As DNA, the CDR3 is TGTGCCAGCAGCTTAGAACCTATTGAGACCCAGTACTTC. As protein: CASSLEPIETQYF.

This clonotype has a count of ten or more. This chain joins TRBV18 and TRBJ1-5; no reliable D call. V shed 2 bases and J shed 1 base, with 9 bases lying between them. The CDR3 is 15 residues long. CDR1 is KGHSH and CDR2 is LQKENI in the germline V gene. The CDR3 protein is CASSPMSTSNQPQHF. The CDR3 nucleotides read TGTGCCAGCTCACCAATGTCTACCAGCAATCAGCCCCAGCATTTT.

The chain uses TRBV25-1 and TRBJ2-7; D is unclear. V lost 2 bases and J 1 base, leaving 9 bases between the germline ends. This CDR3 comprises 14 residues. Germline loops: CDR1 MGHDK, CDR2 SYGVNS. The CDR3 protein is CASSENIGSYEQYF. In nucleotides, the CDR3 is TGTGCCAGCAGTGAAAATATCGGGTCCTACGAGCAGTACTTC.

The rearrangement links TRBV20-1 to TRBJ2-7; 8 bases agree with TRBD2. Germline-derived CDR1 and CDR2 are DFQATT and SNEGSKA (reference sequence). Germline trimming cut 2 bases from V and 2 bases from J; bases unmatched to any gene: 5. The CDR3 spans 14 residues. CDR3 sequence reads: CSARLQRGTYEQYF. In DNA form, the CDR3 reads TGCAGTGCTAGACTCCAGCGGGGGACCTACGAGCAGTACTTC.

The table lists this clonotype with a count of one. A much more abundant neighbour one base away suggests this may be a read error. J is TRBJ2-7 and V is TRBV3-1; D not resolved. The germline CDR1 and CDR2 sequences are LGHDT and YNNKEL (reference sequence). Trimming removed 1 base from V and 5 bases from J, with 18 bases in between. There are 16 residues in the CDR3. Written as DNA, the CDR3 is TGTGCCAGCAGCCAAGTAAATACACCTCAAATCAACGAGCAGTACTTC. This encodes CASSQVNTPQINEQYF.

The chain joins TRBV6-5 to TRBJ2-1, with D perhaps TRBD1 (5 bases). The V end was cut by 3 bases, the J end by 7 bases, with 16 bases between. Germline CDR1 and CDR2: MNHEY and SVGAGI. CDR3 length: 15 amino acids. The CDR3 DNA follows: TGTGCCAGCAGTTATCGGCAGGGTCCATGGAATGAGCAGTTCTTC. Translating it yields CASSYRQGPWNEQFF.

In its sample, this clonotype was seen a few times. The CDR3 DNA reads TGTGCCAGCAGCTTATCCCCAGCGGGAGTTAACGAGCAGTACTTC. It yields the protein CASSLSPAGVNEQYF. The rearrangement links TRBV7-6 to TRBJ2-7; 8 nucleotides match TRBD2. Germline V lookup: CDR1 SGHVS, CDR2 FNYEAQ. There are 15 residues in the CDR3. Germline trimming cut 2 bases from V and 5 bases from J; bases unmatched to any gene: 8.

This clonotype was detected ten times or more. The chain is built from TRBV11-2 and TRBJ2-1; no firm D call. The CDR3 consists of 17 residues. Trimming pared 0 bases from V and 1 base from J, leaving 13 bases between. Germline V lookup: CDR1 SGHAT, CDR2 FQNNGV. CDR3 nucleotides: TGTGCCAGCAGCTTAGACCTCCGGGCAGCGTCCTACAATGAGCAGTTCTTC. Its protein is CASSLDLRAASYNEQFF.

This clonotype was seen repeatedly, ten times or more. The rearrangement links TRBV20-1 to TRBJ1-5; D is ambiguous. This CDR3 has 12 residues. CDR1 and CDR2 from the germline V gene are DFQATT and SNEGSKA (reference sequence). The V end was cut by 1 base, the J end by 0 bases, with 1 base between. The CDR3 sequence: CSARGSNQPQHF. For the CDR3, the DNA is TGCAGTGCTAGAGGTAGCAATCAGCCCCAGCATTTT.

The chain carries TRBV7-9 and TRBJ2-7; D may be TRBD1 or TRBD2 (5 bases each). This CDR3 is built from 14 residues. The germline V gene encodes CDR1 SEHNR and CDR2 FQNEAQ (reference sequence). Trimming cost V 5 bases and J 2 bases, with 13 bases left between them. The DNA of the CDR3 is TGTGCCAGCAGCGAAACGGGACGCCCCTACGAGCAGTACTTC. Protein sequence: CASSETGRPYEQYF.

Many counts were recorded for this clonotype. The chain joins TRBV6-2 or TRBV6-3 to TRBJ1-2; D uncertain. The CDR3 extends over 15 amino acids. Trimming shortened V by 0 bases and J by 1 base, and 9 bases separated the two germline ends. CDR1 is MNHEY, CDR2 SVGEGT, per germline. The CDR3 nucleotides read TGTGCCAGCAGTTACTCCCGTGGGAATAACTATGGCTACACCTTC. It codes for CASSYSRGNNYGYTF.

This clonotype was counted between two and nine times. V gene TRBV7-2 combines with J gene TRBJ2-7; 7 bases are a match to TRBD1. Germline loops: CDR1 SGHTA, CDR2 FQGNSA. This CDR3 has 16 residues. V shed 2 bases, J shed 1 base, and the junction held 8 bases outside the gene matches. This CDR3 reads CASSLSTGPASYEQYF. CDR3 coding DNA: TGTGCCAGCAGCTTATCGACAGGGCCCGCTTCCTACGAGCAGTACTTC.

This clonotype was seen many times. V and J are TRBV7-3 and TRBJ1-1; D is ambiguous. Trimming stripped 2 bases from V and 2 bases from J, with 6 bases between. The CDR3 spans 13 residues. The germline V gene encodes CDR1 SGHTA and CDR2 FQGTGA. The CDR3 region is CASSLVTNTEAFF. The CDR3 nucleotides read TGTGCCAGCAGCTTAGTGACCAACACTGAAGCTTTCTTT.

The J gene is TRBJ2-1, the V gene TRBV15; D might be TRBD2 (6 bases). This CDR3 comprises 16 residues. The germline CDR1 and CDR2 sequences are LNHNV and YYDKDF (reference sequence). V lost 0 bases to trimming and J lost 8 bases, with 17 bases between them. CDR3: CATSRDSAGRRDEQFF. CDR3 DNA sequence: TGTGCCACCAGCAGAGATAGCGCGGGGCGCCGCGATGAGCAGTTCTTC.

This clonotype has more than one count but fewer than ten. This chain joins TRBV24-1 and TRBJ2-1; TRBD1 aligns across 8 bases. Per the germline V gene, CDR1 is KGHDR and CDR2 is SFDVKD. This CDR3 comprises 16 residues. The J segment lost 1 base and the V segment lost 4 bases, leaving 5 bases of the junction unmatched. In DNA, the CDR3 is TGTGCCACCAGTGACCAGGACAGGGTGTCCTACAATGAGCAGTTCTTC. It yields the protein CATSDQDRVSYNEQFF.

There are a few counts of this clonotype. The genes are TRBV20-1 and TRBJ2-5; D ambiguous. The CDR3 totals 12 residues. Germline values: CDR1 DFQATT, CDR2 SNEGSKA (reference sequence). CDR3 sequence: CSAARREETQYF. DNA for the CDR3: TGCAGCGCGGCTAGAAGGGAAGAGACCCAGTACTTC.

The chain employs TRBV11-3 and TRBJ2-7; 12 bases fit TRBD2. Germline values: CDR1 SGHNT, CDR2 YENEEA. The CDR3 loop spans 15 amino acids. V lost 5 bases and J lost 7; bases outside the gene matches: 9. CDR3 DNA sequence: TGTGCCAGCAGCCCGCGACTAGCGGGAGCGGGGGAGCAGTACTTC. This sequence encodes CASSPRLAGAGEQYF.

In this sample, this clonotype turned up many times. The genes are TRBV12-3 or TRBV12-4 and TRBJ2-7; 8 nucleotides align to TRBD1. CDR3 length: 14 residues. The ends lost 7 bases at V and 2 bases at J; junction bases unmatched: 7. The CDR3: CASKPQGATYEQYF. The CDR3 nucleotides are TGTGCCAGCAAGCCCCAGGGGGCGACCTACGAGCAGTACTTC.

Ten or more counts support this clonotype. The rearrangement links TRBV9 to TRBJ2-2, with a possible D match to TRBD2 (6 bases). Germline assignment: CDR1 SGDLS and CDR2 YYNGEE. This CDR3 has 14 amino acids. V lost 0 bases and J 5 bases, leaving 8 bases between the germline ends. The CDR3 DNA is TGTGCCAGCAGCGTAGCTAGCGATACCGGGGAGCTGTTTTTT. Translation gives CASSVASDTGELFF. The complete variable domain, with remaining parts taken from reference TRBV9 and TRBJ2-2, reads DSGVTQTPKHLITATGQRVTLRCSPRSGDLSVYWYQQSLDQGLQFLIQYYNGEERAKGNILERFSAQQFPDLHSELNLSSLELGDSALYFCASSVASDTGELFFGEGSRLTVL.

Ten or more counts support this clonotype. V and J are TRBV20-1 and TRBJ2-2; 9 positions agree with TRBD2. V lost 5 bases and J lost 4; bases outside the gene matches: 11. The CDR3 runs 16 residues. The germline V gene has CDR1 DFQATT and CDR2 SNEGSKA (reference sequence). The CDR3, as DNA: TGCAGTGCTTTAATGACTAGCGGCCGGCCCACCGGGGAGCTGTTTTTT. This codes for CSALMTSGRPTGELFF.

J is TRBJ2-3 and V is TRBV10-3; 8 bases agree with TRBD2. With V trimmed by 0 bases and J by 1 base, 3 bases remained unmatched. The CDR3 consists of 16 residues. The germline CDR1 and CDR2 sequences are ENHRY and SYGVKD. The CDR3: CAISESPGGGTDTQYF. CDR3 bases: TGTGCCATCAGTGAGTCTCCGGGAGGGGGCACAGATACGCAGTATTTT.

The V and J genes are TRBV7-3 and TRBJ2-3; 9 nucleotides align to TRBD2. Per the germline V gene, CDR1 is SGHTA and CDR2 is FQGTGA. CDR3 length: 17 amino acids. The ends lost 4 bases at V and 5 bases at J; junction bases unmatched: 13. In DNA, the CDR3 is TGTGCCAGCAGCTCAAGACTAGCGGCAAACGATGGAGATACGCAGTATTTT. As protein: CASSSRLAANDGDTQYF. Together with reference TRBV7-3 and TRBJ2-3, the CDR3 gives the full variable domain: GAGVSQTPSNKVTEKGKYVELRCDPISGHTALYWYRQSLGQGPEFLIYFQGTGAADDSGLPNDRFFAVRPEGSVSTLKIQRTERGDSAVYLCASSSRLAANDGDTQYFGPGTRLTVL.

This clonotype was observed a handful of times. The CDR3 DNA follows: TGTGCCAGCAGCTCCCTAGTAGCGGGGGAAACAGATACGCAGTATTTT. It encodes CASSSLVAGETDTQYF. The gene calls are TRBV7-9 and TRBJ2-3; 9 bases fit TRBD2. From germline, CDR1 is SEHNR and CDR2 FQNEAQ (reference sequence). The CDR3 has 16 residues. Unmatched junction bases numbered 8, after V lost 4 bases and J lost 3 bases. Full variable domain (outside the CDR3, taken from reference TRBV7-9 and TRBJ2-3): DTGVSQNPRHKITKRGQNVTFRCDPISEHNRLYWYRQTLGQGPEFLTYFQNEAQLEKSRLLSDRFSAERPKGSFSTLEIQRTEQGDSAMYLCASSSLVAGETDTQYFGPGTRLTVL.

The rearrangement joins TRBV6-1 to TRBJ2-5; 8 bases are a match to TRBD1. J lost 0 bases, V lost 4 bases, and 7 bases had no gene match. Per the germline V gene, CDR1 is MNHNS and CDR2 is SASEGT. The CDR3 runs to 16 residues. The CDR3 region is CASSGPGQAYQETQYF. CDR3 DNA: TGTGCCAGCAGTGGCCCGGGACAGGCGTACCAAGAGACCCAGTACTTC.

In its sample, this clonotype was seen a few times. The chain recombines TRBV25-1 with TRBJ1-2, with D unresolved. CDR1 and CDR2 from the germline V gene are MGHDK and SYGVNS. Trimming stripped 1 base from V and 5 bases from J, with 11 bases between. The CDR3 contains 14 residues. The CDR3 is CASSELKQNYGYTF. Written as DNA, the CDR3 is TGTGCCAGCAGTGAATTGAAACAGAATTATGGCTACACCTTC.

This clonotype was seen repeatedly, ten times or more. Here the CDR3 omits its conserved ending phenylalanine or tryptophan, so a read error is the likely source. It is unclear where the CDR3 begins or ends on the DNA, so no DNA is shown, and the CDR3 is as TCRdb lists it. This rearrangement joins TRBV24-1 to TRBJ2-4. Looked up from germline, CDR1 is KGHDR and CDR2 is SFDVKD. The CDR3 length equals 8 residues, ends included. The CDR3: CATSDPMG.

This clonotype was counted between two and nine times. The chain recombines TRBV3-1 with TRBJ2-7, with D perhaps TRBD2 (6 bases). The CDR3 runs to 14 residues. The germline V and J ends were trimmed by 1 base and 6 bases, with 13 bases remaining between them. Germline-derived CDR1 and CDR2 are LGHDT and YNNKEL (reference sequence). The CDR3 spells CASSQVGGSSEQYF. As DNA, the CDR3 is TGTGCCAGCAGCCAAGTTGGGGGGTCGAGCGAGCAGTACTTC.